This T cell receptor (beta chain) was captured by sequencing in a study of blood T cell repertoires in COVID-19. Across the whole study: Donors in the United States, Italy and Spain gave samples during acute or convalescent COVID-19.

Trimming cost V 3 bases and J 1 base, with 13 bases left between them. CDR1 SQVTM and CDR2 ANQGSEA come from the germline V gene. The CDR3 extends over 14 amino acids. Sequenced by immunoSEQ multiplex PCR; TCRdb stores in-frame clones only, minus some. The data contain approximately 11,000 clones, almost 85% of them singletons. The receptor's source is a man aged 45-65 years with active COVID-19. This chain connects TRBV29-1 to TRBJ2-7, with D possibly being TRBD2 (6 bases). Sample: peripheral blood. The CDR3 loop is CSVEGRQDSYEQYF. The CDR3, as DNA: TGCAGCGTTGAGGGGAGGCAGGATTCCTACGAGCAGTACTTC.